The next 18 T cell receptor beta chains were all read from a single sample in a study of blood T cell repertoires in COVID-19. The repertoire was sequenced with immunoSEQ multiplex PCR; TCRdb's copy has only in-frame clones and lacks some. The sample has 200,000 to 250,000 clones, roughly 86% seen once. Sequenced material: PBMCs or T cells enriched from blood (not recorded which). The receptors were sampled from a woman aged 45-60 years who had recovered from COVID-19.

The DNA of the CDR3 is TGCGCCAGCAGCTTGGAGGGGCATTTCTTGGGACAGGCGAACACCGGGGAGCTGTTTTTT. This codes for CASSLEGHFLGQANTGELFF. The chain is built from TRBV5-1 and TRBJ2-2; 8 positions agree with TRBD1. CDR3 length: 20 residues. Germline assignment: CDR1 SGHRS and CDR2 YFSETQ. The junction had 13 bases not matched to a gene; V was cut back by 0 bases and J by 0 bases. Full variable domain (rest looked up from reference TRBV5-1 and TRBJ2-2): KAGVTQTPRYLIKTRGQQVTLSCSPISGHRSVSWYQQTPGQGLQFLFEYFSETQRNKGNFPGRFSGRQFSNSRSEMNVSTLELGDSALYLCASSLEGHFLGQANTGELFFGEGSRLTVL.

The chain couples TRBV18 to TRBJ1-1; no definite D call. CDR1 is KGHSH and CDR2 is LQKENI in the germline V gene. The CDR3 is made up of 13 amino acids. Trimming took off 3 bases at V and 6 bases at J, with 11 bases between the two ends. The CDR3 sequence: CASSPTRAAEAFF. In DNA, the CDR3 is TGTGCCAGCTCACCGACGAGGGCAGCTGAAGCTTTCTTT.

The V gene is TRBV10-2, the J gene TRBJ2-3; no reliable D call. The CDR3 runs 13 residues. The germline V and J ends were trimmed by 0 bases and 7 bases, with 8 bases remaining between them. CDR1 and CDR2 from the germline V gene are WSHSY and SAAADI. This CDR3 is CASSESPVYTQYF. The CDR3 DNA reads TGCGCCAGCAGTGAGTCGCCAGTTTATACGCAGTATTTT.

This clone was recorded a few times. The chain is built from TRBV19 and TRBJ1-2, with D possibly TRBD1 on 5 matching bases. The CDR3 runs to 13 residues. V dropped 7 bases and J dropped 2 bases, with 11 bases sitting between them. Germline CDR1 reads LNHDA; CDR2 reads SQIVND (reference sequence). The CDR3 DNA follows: TGTGCCAGTACCTTCCCAGGGAACTATGGCTACACCTTC. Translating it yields CASTFPGNYGYTF.

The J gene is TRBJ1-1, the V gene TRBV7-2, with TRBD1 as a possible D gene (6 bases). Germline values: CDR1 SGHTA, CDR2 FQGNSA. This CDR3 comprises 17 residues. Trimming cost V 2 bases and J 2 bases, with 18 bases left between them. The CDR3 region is CASSLWAARQANTEAFF. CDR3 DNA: TGTGCCAGCAGCTTATGGGCGGCCCGACAGGCTAACACTGAAGCTTTCTTT. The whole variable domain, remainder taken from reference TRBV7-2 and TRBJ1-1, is GAGVSQSPSNKVTEKGKDVELRCDPISGHTALYWYRQSLGQGLEFLIYFQGNSAPDKSGLPSDRFSAERTGGSVSTLTIQRTQQEDSAVYLCASSLWAARQANTEAFFGQGTRLTVV.

The CDR3 region is CASSSGRANVLTF. CDR3 DNA sequence: TGTGCCAGCAGCTCCGGGAGGGCCAACGTCCTGACTTTC. The chain joins TRBV11-2 to TRBJ2-6; possibly TRBD2 for D (5 bases). Between the trimmed V and J ends, which lost 4 bases and 5 bases, there was a span of 6 bases. The V gene's germline CDR1 is SGHAT and CDR2 FQNNGV. The CDR3 length is 13 residues. Complete variable domain (other parts from reference TRBV11-2 and TRBJ2-6): EAGVAQSPRYKIIEKRQSVAFWCNPISGHATLYWYQQILGQGPKLLIQFQNNGVVDDSQLPKDRFSAERLKGVDSTLKIQPAKLEDSAVYLCASSSGRANVLTFGAGSRLTVL.

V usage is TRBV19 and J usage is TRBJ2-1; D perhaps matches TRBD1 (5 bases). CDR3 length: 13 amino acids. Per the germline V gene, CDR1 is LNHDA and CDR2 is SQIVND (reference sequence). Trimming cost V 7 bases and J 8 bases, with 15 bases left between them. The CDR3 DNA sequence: TGTGCCAGTACCCCCAAGGGGCAGTATGAGCAGTTCTTC. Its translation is CASTPKGQYEQFF. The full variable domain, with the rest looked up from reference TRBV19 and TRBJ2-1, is DGGITQSPKYLFRKEGQNVTLSCEQNLNHDAMYWYRQDPGQGLRLIYYSQIVNDFQKGDIAEGYSVSREKKESFPLTVTSAQKNPTAFYLCASTPKGQYEQFFGPGTRLTVL.

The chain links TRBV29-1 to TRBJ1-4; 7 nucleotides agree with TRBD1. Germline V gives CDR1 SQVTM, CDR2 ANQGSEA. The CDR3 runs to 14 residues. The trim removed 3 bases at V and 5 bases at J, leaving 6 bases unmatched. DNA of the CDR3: TGCAGCGTTGACCCGACAGGGCTCAATGAAAAACTGTTTTTT. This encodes CSVDPTGLNEKLFF.

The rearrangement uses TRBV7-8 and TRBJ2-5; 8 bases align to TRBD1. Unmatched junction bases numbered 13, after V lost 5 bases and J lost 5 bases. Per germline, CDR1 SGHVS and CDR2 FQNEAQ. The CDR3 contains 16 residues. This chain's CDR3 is CASSLYLRGLGETQYF. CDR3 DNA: TGTGCCAGCAGCCTCTACCTCAGGGGGCTAGGGGAGACCCAGTACTTC.

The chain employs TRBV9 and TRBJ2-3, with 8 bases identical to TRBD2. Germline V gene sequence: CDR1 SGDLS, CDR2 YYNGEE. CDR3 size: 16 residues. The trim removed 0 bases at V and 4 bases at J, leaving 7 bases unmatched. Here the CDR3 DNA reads TGTGCCAGCAGCGTAGGGGGGACTAGGGGTTCAGATACGCAGTATTTT. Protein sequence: CASSVGGTRGSDTQYF.

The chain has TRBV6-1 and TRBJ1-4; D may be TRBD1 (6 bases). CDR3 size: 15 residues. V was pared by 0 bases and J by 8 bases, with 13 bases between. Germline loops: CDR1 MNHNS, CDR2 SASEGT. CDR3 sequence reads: CASSEAGGALEKLFF. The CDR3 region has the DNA TGTGCCAGCAGTGAAGCAGGGGGGGCGCTGGAAAAACTGTTTTTT.

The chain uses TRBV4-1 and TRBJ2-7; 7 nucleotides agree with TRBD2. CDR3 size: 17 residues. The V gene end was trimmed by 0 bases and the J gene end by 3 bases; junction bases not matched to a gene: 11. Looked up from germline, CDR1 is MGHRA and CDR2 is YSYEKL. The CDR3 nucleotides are TGCGCCAGCAGCCAAGAAAGGTCGGGAGGTTTAGGCTACGAGCAGTACTTC. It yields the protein CASSQERSGGLGYEQYF.

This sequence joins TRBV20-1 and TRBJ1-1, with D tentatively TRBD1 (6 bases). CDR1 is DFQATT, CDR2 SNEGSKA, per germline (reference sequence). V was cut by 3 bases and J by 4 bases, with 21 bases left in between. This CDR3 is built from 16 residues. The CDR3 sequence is CSASGTQTRRSTEAFF. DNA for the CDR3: TGCAGTGCTAGTGGGACACAAACCCGGCGTAGCACTGAAGCTTTCTTT.

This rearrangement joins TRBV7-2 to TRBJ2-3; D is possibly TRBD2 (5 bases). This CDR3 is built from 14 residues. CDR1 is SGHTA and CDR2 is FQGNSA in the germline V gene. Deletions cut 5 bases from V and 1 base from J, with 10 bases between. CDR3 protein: CASSLDGGTDTQYF. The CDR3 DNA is TGTGCCAGCAGCCTAGACGGGGGCACAGATACGCAGTATTTT.

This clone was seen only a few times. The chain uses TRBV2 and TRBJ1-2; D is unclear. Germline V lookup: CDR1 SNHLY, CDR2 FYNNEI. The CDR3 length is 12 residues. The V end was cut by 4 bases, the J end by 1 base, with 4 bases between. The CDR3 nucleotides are TGTGCCAGCAGTGCCAGTAACTATGGCTACACCTTC. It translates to CASSASNYGYTF.

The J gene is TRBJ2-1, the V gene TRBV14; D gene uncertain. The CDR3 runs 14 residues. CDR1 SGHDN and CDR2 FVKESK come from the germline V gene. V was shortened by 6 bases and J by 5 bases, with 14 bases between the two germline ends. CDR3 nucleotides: TGTGCCAGCAGGCGAAACCTAGGCAACAATGAGCAGTTCTTC. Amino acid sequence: CASRRNLGNNEQFF. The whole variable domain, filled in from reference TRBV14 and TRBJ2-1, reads EAGVTQFPSHSVIEKGQTVTLRCDPISGHDNLYWYRRVMGKEIKFLLHFVKESKQDESGMPNNRFLAERTGGTYSTLKVQPAELEDSGVYFCASRRNLGNNEQFFGPGTRLTVL.

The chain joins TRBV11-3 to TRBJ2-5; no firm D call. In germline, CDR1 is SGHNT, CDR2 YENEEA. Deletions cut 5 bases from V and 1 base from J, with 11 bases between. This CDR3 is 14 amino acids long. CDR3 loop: CASSAGRSQETQYF. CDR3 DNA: TGTGCCAGCAGCGCCGGTCGATCCCAAGAGACCCAGTACTTC.

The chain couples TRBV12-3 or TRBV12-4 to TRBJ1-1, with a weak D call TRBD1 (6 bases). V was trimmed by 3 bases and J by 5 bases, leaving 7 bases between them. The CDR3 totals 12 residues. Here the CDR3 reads CASSLRGTEAFF. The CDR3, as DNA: TGTGCCAGCAGTTTGAGGGGGACTGAAGCTTTCTTT.